This T cell receptor beta chain was identified in a study of regulatory T cells in long-lasting Graves disease. Time point denoted: newly diagnosed GD, antithyroid drugs for less than 3 months. Extracted RNA from PBMCs served as the source of the TCR library. EDTA tubes collected around 10 milliliters of peripheral blood. CDR3 length equals 13 residues. Concerning this clonotype itself: A junction boundary mismatches the germline segment, possibly from a read error.

CDR3-region Arm-PCR and iRepertoire HTBI primers produced the TCR beta libraries. TCRdb recomputed calls from the multiplex PCR reads with MiXCR, one row per CDR3 protein. This sample yields roughly 420,000 distinct CDR3 sequences, of which 16% are seen a single time; 20% to 25% belongs to the top ten. This sample also appeared in a second study, on T cells in Graves' hyperthyroidism and ophthalmopathy. That work contributes: Absent ophthalmopathy progression within 18 months defined stable Graves' hyperthyroidism. The hyperthyroidism was newly diagnosed and had lasted under 2 months; the patients were aged 18 to 65.

The chain employs TRBV12-3 or TRBV12-4 and TRBJ2-3; D ambiguous. Specimen: peripheral blood mononuclear cells (PBMCs), collected at new diagnosis, from a patient treated with antithyroid drugs. The TCR sequence derives from a woman younger than 30 with Graves disease. The chain's CDR3 is CASGFTRTDTQYF. The CDR3 region has the DNA TGTGCCAGCGGTTTCACTCGCACAGATACGCAGTATTTT.